This TCR beta chain was observed in a study of beta chain features in type 1 diabetes. General observations from the study: The cDNA sequencing approach could over-represent high-TCR-expressing cells. In all four CD4+ subsets, TCRB CDR3 length was significantly, moderately reduced in type 1 diabetes. The similarity of naive, central memory and Treg TCRB repertoires appeared greater among patients than among healthy donors.

The V gene's germline CDR1 is MNHNY and CDR2 SVGAGI (reference sequence). CDR3 length equals 15 residues. V lost 6 bases, J lost 2 bases, and 3 bases stayed unmatched. This clone was observed a few times. No antigen is known for it. Isolated RNA was reverse transcribed in full, so expressed TCRB transcripts were sequenced. Profiling relied on immunoSEQ multiplex PCR, and the TCRdb table lists in-frame clones only, not all of them. The data contain 160,000 or so clones, 9% to 10% of them singletons. Sequencing was done on a sample of central memory CD4+ T cells from blood. This clonotype was obtained from a woman between 25 and 40 years old with type 1 diabetes. This chain links TRBV6-6 with TRBJ1-5, with 11 positions matching TRBD1. CDR3 coding DNA: TGTGCCAGCAGCAGGACAGGGGGCGGCAATCAGCCCCAGCATTTT. It translates to CASSRTGGGNQPQHF.